Shown below are 15 T cell receptor beta chains from a single sample sequenced in a study of early T cells in non-severe SARS-CoV-2 infection (dated by TCRdb to about 2021). Library preparation used 5' RACE. The sequencing machine was a NextSeq 500. The public reads were quality trimmed at Q25 with fastp and then assembled into clones with MiXCR by TCRdb, keeping productive beta chains. Rows with one shared CDR3 protein collapse into an entry with the most common genes and DNA. The sample records 50,000 to 60,000 distinct CDR3 sequences, roughly 11% of which are singletons. Around 9.6% of the sample is held by the ten biggest clonotypes. Sequencing used whole blood. These receptor sequences come from an adult who was a healthcare worker with PCR-confirmed SARS-CoV-2 infection or an uninfected control (not recorded which).

Ten or more counts support this clonotype. The genes are TRBV12-2 and TRBJ2-6; the table assigns TRBD1, which was not confirmed against the DNA. TRBV12-2 is noted as a pseudogene. The CDR3 contains 19 residues. CDR3 sequence reads: CASRLARAGEGSGANVLTF. In nucleotides, the CDR3 is TGTGCAAGTCGCTTAGCGCGGGCAGGGGAGGGCTCTGGGGCCAACGTCCTGACTTTC.

This clonotype has a handful of counts. The chain recombines TRBV6-1 with TRBJ1-5; D remains unclear. This CDR3 comprises 17 residues. Germline V CDR1 and CDR2: MNHNS, SASEGT. Trimming left V 8 bases short and J 0 bases short, with 20 bases between. In nucleotides, the CDR3 is TGTGCCAGCGGGATCGGGAGGCAACTTTATAGCAATCAGCCCCAGCATTTT. Its translation is CASGIGRQLYSNQPQHF.

This clonotype was observed a few times. V and J are TRBV28 and TRBJ2-3; the D is unclear. This CDR3 is built from 18 residues. The V and J ends lost 4 bases and 0 bases respectively, with 20 bases between them. Looked up from germline, CDR1 is MDHEN and CDR2 is SYDVKM. The CDR3: CASSSRIIVNPSTDTQYF. The CDR3 nucleotides read TGTGCCAGCAGTTCCCGGATTATAGTGAACCCTAGCACAGATACGCAGTATTTT.

This clonotype was counted only a few times. This sequence joins TRBV20-1 and TRBJ1-2; 10 bases are shared with TRBD1. Germline loops: CDR1 DFQATT, CDR2 SNEGSKA (reference sequence). This CDR3 region has 15 residues. J was trimmed by 5 bases and V by 6 bases; bases with no gene match: 12. CDR3 sequence: CSATVGGQGIYGYTF. Written as DNA, the CDR3 is TGCAGTGCCACAGTAGGGGGACAGGGGATATATGGCTACACCTTC.

This clonotype was observed many times. The V and J genes are TRBV29-1 and TRBJ2-7; TRBD1 agrees at 7 bases. The length of the CDR3 is 13 residues. CDR1 is SQVTM, CDR2 ANQGSEA, per germline. The V segment lost 4 bases and the J segment 2 bases; nucleotides outside the gene matches: 5. Written as DNA, the CDR3 is TGCAGCGTTGCCTACACAGGGGCCTACGAGCAGTACTTC. Protein sequence: CSVAYTGAYEQYF.

This clonotype was picked up many times. This chain connects TRBV24-1 to TRBJ1-1, with D hard to call. The CDR3 totals 13 residues. The ends were cut back, 2 bases at V and 1 base at J, with 4 bases in the middle. Germline-derived CDR1 and CDR2 are KGHDR and SFDVKD. The CDR3 DNA sequence: TGTGCCACCAGTGATTACGAGAACACTGAAGCTTTCTTT. Translating it yields CATSDYENTEAFF.

The chain couples TRBV7-6 to TRBJ2-1; D remains ambiguous. Trimming cost V 5 bases and J 7 bases, with 9 bases left between them. This CDR3 region has 12 residues. Per germline, CDR1 SGHVS and CDR2 FNYEAQ. The CDR3 spells CASSPPWNEQFF. Written as DNA, the CDR3 is TGTGCCAGCAGCCCACCCTGGAATGAGCAGTTCTTC.

This clonotype came up a few times. This sequence joins TRBV20-1 and TRBJ2-1; 9 nucleotides match TRBD2. This CDR3 contains 15 residues. Germline V gives CDR1 DFQATT, CDR2 SNEGSKA (reference sequence). The V and J ends lost 5 bases and 8 bases, in that order; junction bases with no gene match: 13. CDR3 DNA sequence: TGCAGTGCTCATGCCGGGACTAGCAGAAGTGATGAGCAGTTCTTC. Its protein product is CSAHAGTSRSDEQFF.

The V and J genes are TRBV20-1 and TRBJ1-6, with D perhaps matching TRBD1 (6 bases). Looked up from germline, CDR1 is DFQATT and CDR2 is SNEGSKA (reference sequence). V was cut by 7 bases and J by 14 bases, with 21 bases left in between. The CDR3 is made up of 13 amino acids. The CDR3 loop is CSVLATVRGTLHF. The CDR3 DNA is TGCAGTGTTTTGGCGACGGTGAGGGGGACCCTCCACTTT.

This clonotype was recorded many times. The rearrangement links TRBV10-2 to TRBJ1-1, with D tentatively TRBD1 (5 bases). Trimming took off 8 bases at V and 10 bases at J, with 14 bases between the two ends. The CDR3 covers 11 residues. Germline CDR1 is WSHSY and CDR2 is SAAADI. The CDR3 coding sequence is TGCGCCAGCCGGGGACCCGGAGGAGCTTTCTTT. This gives the protein CASRGPGGAFF.

The chain employs TRBV10-2 and TRBJ2-3; D is unresolved. Germline CDR1 and CDR2: WSHSY and SAAADI. V gave up 0 bases and J gave up 6 bases, with 4 bases separating them. The CDR3 is 12 amino acids. Written as DNA, the CDR3 is TGCGCCAGCAGTGAGTCCGAGGATACGCAGTATTTT. Translated, it gives CASSESEDTQYF.

The chain combines TRBV3-1 with TRBJ2-1, with D uncertain. The germline V gene has CDR1 LGHDT and CDR2 YNNKEL (reference sequence). The germline V and J ends were trimmed by 2 bases and 9 bases, with 8 bases remaining between them. This CDR3 has 12 amino acids. The CDR3 loop is CASSQFPPEQFF. CDR3 coding DNA: TGTGCCAGCAGCCAATTCCCTCCTGAGCAGTTCTTC.

This clonotype was counted ten times or more. V gene TRBV3-1 combines with J gene TRBJ1-4; D unresolved. The CDR3 sequence is 15 residues long. The V gene's germline CDR1 is LGHDT and CDR2 YNNKEL (reference sequence). Trimming stripped 5 bases from V and 7 bases from J, with 17 bases between. The CDR3, as DNA: TGTGCCAGCAGCAGCCGAGCAGCCTTTGGTGAAAAACTGTTTTTT. Translation gives CASSSRAAFGEKLFF. The variable domain in full, completed from reference TRBV3-1 and TRBJ1-4, reads DTAVSQTPKYLVTQMGNDKSIKCEQNLGHDTMYWYKQDSKKFLKIMFSYNNKELIINETVPNRFSPKSPDKAHLNLHINSLELGDSAVYFCASSSRAAFGEKLFFGSGTQLSVL.

This clonotype came up a few times. V and J are TRBV4-2 and TRBJ1-1; 8 nucleotides align to TRBD1. Trimming at V came to 6 bases and at J to 0 bases, leaving 15 bases not matched to a gene. CDR1 is LGHNA and CDR2 is YNFKEQ in the germline V gene. The CDR3 extends over 18 amino acids. The CDR3 sequence is CASSSSGAGGRMNTEAFF. CDR3 coding DNA: TGTGCCAGCAGTTCCTCGGGGGCAGGGGGCCGTATGAACACTGAAGCTTTCTTT.

The chain is built from TRBV9 and TRBJ2-7; 8 bases are shared with TRBD1. The CDR3 has 14 amino acids. The J segment lost 1 base and the V segment lost 4 bases, leaving 4 bases of the junction unmatched. Germline assignment: CDR1 SGDLS and CDR2 YYNGEE. CDR3 protein: CASSRTGNSYEQYF. The CDR3 DNA reads TGTGCCAGCAGCCGGACAGGGAATTCCTACGAGCAGTACTTC.